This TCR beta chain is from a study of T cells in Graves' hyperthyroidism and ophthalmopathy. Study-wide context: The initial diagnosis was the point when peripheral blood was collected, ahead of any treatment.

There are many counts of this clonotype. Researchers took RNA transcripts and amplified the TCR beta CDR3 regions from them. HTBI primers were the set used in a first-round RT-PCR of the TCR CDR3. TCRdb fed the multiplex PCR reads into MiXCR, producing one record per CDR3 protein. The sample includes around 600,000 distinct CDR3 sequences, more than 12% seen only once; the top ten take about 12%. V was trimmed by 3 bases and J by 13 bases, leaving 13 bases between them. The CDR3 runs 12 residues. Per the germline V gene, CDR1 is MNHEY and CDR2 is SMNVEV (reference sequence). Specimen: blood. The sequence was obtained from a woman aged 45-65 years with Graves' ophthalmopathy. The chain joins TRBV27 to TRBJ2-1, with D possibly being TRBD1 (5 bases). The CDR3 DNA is TGTGCCAGCAGTTTTTCAGGGCGCGTCCAGTTCTTC. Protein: CASSFSGRVQFF.